Presented here are 32 T cell receptor beta chains from one specimen sequenced in a study of blood T cell repertoires in COVID-19. Assay used: immunoSEQ multiplex PCR; TCRdb lists only in-frame clones, some missing. The profile shows more than 300,000 clones, roughly nine tenths of them singletons. Sample: PBMCs or T cells enriched from blood (not recorded which). These receptors came from a woman in her thirties or forties who had been exposed to COVID-19.

CDR3 in amino acids: CASSSHGQGNVHGYTF. The CDR3 coding sequence is TGTGCCAGCAGTTCTCACGGACAGGGTAACGTCCATGGCTACACCTTC. The chain is built from TRBV27 and TRBJ1-2; 8 bases line up with TRBD1. V trimming: 4 bases; J trimming: 6 bases; junction bases outside the gene matches: 13. Germline V lookup: CDR1 MNHEY, CDR2 SMNVEV (reference sequence). The CDR3 has 16 residues.

The J gene is TRBJ2-7, the V gene TRBV18; 10 bases map to TRBD1. The CDR3 spans 14 residues. Trimming took 5 bases from V and 7 from J; bases not matched to a gene: 8. Germline V gene data show CDR1 as KGHSH and CDR2 as LQKENI. Here the CDR3 reads CASSTRQGAEEQYF. In DNA form, the CDR3 reads TGTGCCAGCTCAACCCGACAGGGGGCGGAGGAGCAGTACTTC.

The genes are TRBV5-6 and TRBJ1-2; tentatively, D is TRBD1 (6 bases). The CDR3 covers 13 residues. Trimming left V 4 bases short and J 6 bases short, with 13 bases between. The V gene's germline CDR1 is SGHDT and CDR2 YYEEEE. This CDR3 reads CASSLGTGNGYTF. DNA for the CDR3: TGTGCCAGCAGCCTAGGAACAGGGAATGGCTACACCTTC.

The chain combines TRBV7-2 with TRBJ1-1; D remains ambiguous. The CDR3 totals 15 residues. Germline-derived CDR1 and CDR2 are SGHTA and FQGNSA. V was clipped by 0 bases and J by 0 bases, with 8 bases between them. The CDR3 DNA sequence: TGTGCCAGCAGCTTAGCAGCAGGTGTGAACACTGAAGCTTTCTTT. As protein: CASSLAAGVNTEAFF.

The J gene is TRBJ1-1, the V gene TRBV5-4; no clear D gene. Trimming removed 3 bases at V and 2 bases at J, with 17 bases between. The germline gives CDR1 SGHNT, CDR2 YYREEE (reference sequence). The CDR3 totals 16 residues. DNA of the CDR3: TGTGCCAGCAGCTCCGGAAGGGCCGGACTTAACACTGAAGCTTTCTTT. It codes for CASSSGRAGLNTEAFF.

This sequence joins TRBV5-1 and TRBJ1-2; D is perhaps TRBD1 (6 bases). CDR1 is SGHRS and CDR2 is YFSETQ in the germline V gene. V gave up 0 bases and J gave up 6 bases, with 12 bases separating them. The CDR3 spans 14 residues. CDR3 region: CASSLVGGQDGYTF. CDR3 nucleotides: TGCGCCAGCAGCTTGGTGGGGGGGCAGGATGGCTACACCTTC.

The chain employs TRBV19 and TRBJ1-5, with D maybe TRBD1 (6 bases). CDR1 and CDR2 from the germline V gene are LNHDA and SQIVND (reference sequence). CDR3 length equals 14 residues. V was shortened by 6 bases and J by 3 bases, with 12 bases between the two germline ends. This chain's CDR3 is CASSLRGPNQPQHF. The DNA for the CDR3 is TGTGCCAGTAGCCTCAGGGGCCCCAATCAGCCCCAGCATTTT.

This rearrangement joins TRBV7-2 to TRBJ2-1; TRBD2 matches at 15 bases. J lost 7 bases, V lost 4 bases, and 8 bases had no gene match. The germline gives CDR1 SGHTA, CDR2 FQGNSA. The CDR3 is made up of 17 amino acids. CDR3 DNA sequence: TGTGCCAGCAGCTCCCGTGGACTAGCGGGGGGGCGTAATGAGCAGTTCTTC. Its translation is CASSSRGLAGGRNEQFF.

The chain links TRBV19 to TRBJ1-2; TRBD1 matches 7 bases. CDR3 length equals 13 residues. Trimming removed 5 bases from V and 7 bases from J; junction bases left unmatched: 7. Germline CDR1 LNHDA, CDR2 SQIVND (reference sequence). The CDR3 DNA follows: TGTGCCAGTAGTCCCGACAGGGTGGCTGGCTACACCTTC. Translated: CASSPDRVAGYTF. Based on the CDR3 plus reference TRBV19 and TRBJ1-2, the full variable domain is DGGITQSPKYLFRKEGQNVTLSCEQNLNHDAMYWYRQDPGQGLRLIYYSQIVNDFQKGDIAEGYSVSREKKESFPLTVTSAQKNPTAFYLCASSPDRVAGYTFGSGTRLTVV.

This chain joins TRBV12-3 or TRBV12-4 and TRBJ1-2, with 10 bases that match TRBD1. Trimming took 5 bases from V and 6 from J; bases not matched to a gene: 3. This CDR3 spans 13 amino acids. CDR3: CASSTGTGDGYTF. CDR3 in DNA: TGTGCCAGCAGTACGGGGACAGGGGATGGCTACACCTTC.

This chain connects TRBV9 to TRBJ1-4; possibly TRBD1 for D (5 bases). V lost 6 bases and J lost 8, with 14 bases in between. The CDR3 covers 13 residues. Germline CDR1 and CDR2: SGDLS and YYNGEE. In nucleotides, the CDR3 is TGTGCCAGCACTGGGGGGTCGGGAGAAAAACTGTTTTTT. The encoded protein is CASTGGSGEKLFF.

The CDR3 loop is CASSHRQRAAFF. DNA of the CDR3: TGTGCCAGCAGCCATCGACAGCGTGCGGCTTTCTTT. J is TRBJ1-1 and V is TRBV3-1 (or the pseudogene TRBV3-2); possibly TRBD1 for D (5 bases). Germline V lookup: CDR1 LGHDT, CDR2 YNNKEL (reference sequence). CDR3 length equals 12 residues. Trimming left V 3 bases short and J 11 bases short, with 13 bases between.

V and J are TRBV19 and TRBJ2-4, with 9 bases fitting TRBD2. The V gene's germline CDR1 is LNHDA and CDR2 SQIVND (reference sequence). The CDR3 contains 16 residues. With 4 bases clipped from V and 1 base from J, the junction kept 5 bases outside the gene matches. CDR3 amino acids: CASSNLAGLAKNIQYF. The CDR3 bases are TGTGCCAGTAGTAATCTAGCGGGACTCGCCAAAAACATTCAGTACTTC. The entire variable domain, with the rest obtained from reference TRBV19 and TRBJ2-4, is as follows: DGGITQSPKYLFRKEGQNVTLSCEQNLNHDAMYWYRQDPGQGLRLIYYSQIVNDFQKGDIAEGYSVSREKKESFPLTVTSAQKNPTAFYLCASSNLAGLAKNIQYFGAGTRLSVL.

V and J are TRBV19 and TRBJ1-3, with D maybe TRBD1 (6 bases). The CDR3 extends over 14 amino acids. The V gene lost 8 bases and the J gene lost 3 bases, with 14 bases spanning the gap. Germline V gene lookup returns CDR1 LNHDA and CDR2 SQIVND (reference sequence). The CDR3 bases are TGTGCCAGTTCGACAGGAAACTTTGGAAACACCATATATTTT. Its protein product is CASSTGNFGNTIYF.

The rearrangement joins TRBV30 to TRBJ1-1; D may be TRBD1 (5 bases). The CDR3 length is 15 residues. V was shortened by 3 bases and J by 1 base, with 15 bases between the two germline ends. Germline assignment: CDR1 GTSNPN and CDR2 SVGIG (reference sequence). DNA of the CDR3: TGTGCCTGGAGCGAGCTTGGGGCAGGGAACACTGAAGCTTTCTTT. Protein sequence: CAWSELGAGNTEAFF.

The chain is built from TRBV5-6 and TRBJ2-2; D unresolved. The germline gives CDR1 SGHDT, CDR2 YYEEEE. The CDR3 totals 15 residues. Trimming cost V 1 base and J 3 bases, with 10 bases left between them. The CDR3 nucleotides are TGTGCCAGCAGCTTGAGGCAGGTTTACACCGGGGAGCTGTTTTTT. This encodes CASSLRQVYTGELFF.

The chain recombines TRBV29-1 with TRBJ1-5; 8 nucleotides match TRBD1. The germline V gene has CDR1 SQVTM and CDR2 ANQGSEA. There are 14 residues in the CDR3. The V and J ends lost 6 bases and 3 bases, in that order; junction bases with no gene match: 7. CDR3 nucleotides: TGCAGCGTGTGGACAGGGAACCCCAATCAGCCCCAGCATTTT. Translated, it gives CSVWTGNPNQPQHF. Drawing the rest from reference TRBV29-1 and TRBJ1-5, the complete variable domain is SAVISQKPSRDICQRGTSLTIQCQVDSQVTMMFWYRQQPGQSLTLIATANQGSEATYESGFVIDKFPISRPNLTFSTLTVSNMSPEDSSIYLCSVWTGNPNQPQHFGDGTRLSIL.

The rearrangement joins TRBV3-1 (or the pseudogene TRBV3-2) to TRBJ1-2; D is undetermined. CDR3 size: 14 residues. CDR1 is LGHDT and CDR2 is YNNKEL in the germline V gene (reference sequence). V was cut by 1 base and J by 7 bases, with 13 bases left in between. CDR3 in DNA: TGTGCCAGCAGCCAAGCCTATCCATCGGGTGGCTACACCTTC. It encodes CASSQAYPSGGYTF.

V is TRBV6-4 and J is TRBJ1-6; the D gene is possibly TRBD1 (5 bases). CDR1 is MRHNA, CDR2 SNTAGT, per germline. CDR3 length: 16 residues. Trimming removed 0 bases at V and 5 bases at J, with 11 bases between. The DNA for the CDR3 is TGTGCCAGCAGTGACTCGGCGGGACGGAATAATTCACCCCTCCACTTT. It translates to CASSDSAGRNNSPLHF.

V gene TRBV6-5 combines with J gene TRBJ1-1, with 9 bases matching TRBD1. V trimming: 6 bases; J trimming: 5 bases; junction bases outside the gene matches: 7. CDR1 is MNHEY, CDR2 SVGAGI, per germline. The CDR3 is 14 residues long. The CDR3 nucleotides are TGTGCCAGCAGGACTACAGGGGGCGGGACTGAAGCTTTCTTT. This encodes CASRTTGGGTEAFF.

V is TRBV2 and J is TRBJ2-7; TRBD1 agrees at 8 bases. J lost 4 bases, V lost 5 bases, and 10 bases had no gene match. This CDR3 contains 15 residues. Germline values: CDR1 SNHLY, CDR2 FYNNEI. CDR3: CASSTTGTGQYEQYF. The CDR3 nucleotides are TGTGCCAGCAGTACCACCGGGACAGGACAATACGAGCAGTACTTC.

The chain is built from TRBV7-2 and TRBJ1-2; D remains unclear. The CDR3 runs 15 residues. Trimming left V 0 bases short and J 4 bases short, with 12 bases between. Germline V gene sequence: CDR1 SGHTA, CDR2 FQGNSA. The CDR3 loop reads CASSLARGTLYGYTF. The CDR3, as DNA: TGTGCCAGCAGCTTAGCGCGGGGAACACTCTATGGCTACACCTTC.

This CDR3 is CASSRGRDRFTDTQYF. CDR3 nucleotide sequence: TGTGCCAGCAGCAGGGGCCGGGACAGGTTCACAGATACGCAGTATTTT. The chain couples TRBV5-6 to TRBJ2-3, with 8 nucleotides matching TRBD1. Germline trimming cut 4 bases from V and 2 bases from J; bases unmatched to any gene: 9. Germline CDR1 SGHDT, CDR2 YYEEEE. The CDR3 is made up of 16 amino acids.

V usage is TRBV7-6 and J usage is TRBJ2-7, with D possibly being TRBD1 (6 bases). The CDR3 runs 16 residues. Germline CDR1 SGHVS, CDR2 FNYEAQ. Trimming pared 1 base from V and 1 base from J, leaving 14 bases between. The CDR3 DNA reads as TGTGCCAGCAGCTTAGGGTCAGGACAGAGTTCCTACGAGCAGTACTTC. Translation gives CASSLGSGQSSYEQYF.

The gene calls are TRBV6-1 and TRBJ1-5; D gene unclear. The V end lost 3 bases, the J end lost 4 bases, and 7 bases lay between the germline ends. The CDR3 loop spans 13 amino acids. Germline V gene data show CDR1 as MNHNS and CDR2 as SASEGT. This CDR3 is CASSDPGNQPQHF. The CDR3 bases are TGTGCCAGCAGTGATCCCGGGAATCAGCCCCAGCATTTT.

The chain carries TRBV3-1 (or the pseudogene TRBV3-2) and TRBJ2-2; 13 nucleotides match TRBD2. Per germline, CDR1 LGHDT and CDR2 YNNKEL (reference sequence). The CDR3 has 18 amino acids. The V and J ends lost 3 bases and 1 base, in that order; junction bases with no gene match: 5. The CDR3: CASSHQGLAGENTGELFF. Here the CDR3 DNA reads TGTGCCAGCAGCCACCAAGGACTAGCGGGAGAGAACACCGGGGAGCTGTTTTTT.

V usage is TRBV5-1 and J usage is TRBJ1-2; TRBD1 is a possible D gene (6 bases). Trimming took off 2 bases at V and 5 bases at J, with 16 bases between the two ends. The length of the CDR3 is 15 residues. Germline V CDR1 and CDR2: SGHRS, YFSETQ. The CDR3 DNA reads TGCGCCAGCAGCTTCCGGGACAACGAATTTTATGGCTACACCTTC. It is translated as CASSFRDNEFYGYTF.

The chain employs TRBV27 and TRBJ1-6; TRBD1 is a possible D gene (6 bases). Germline V gives CDR1 MNHEY, CDR2 SMNVEV (reference sequence). The V end was cut by 10 bases, the J end by 10 bases, with 11 bases between. The CDR3 totals 11 residues. CDR3 sequence: CATGVESPLHF. As DNA, the CDR3 is TGTGCCACAGGGGTGGAATCACCCCTCCACTTT.

The chain combines TRBV10-3 with TRBJ1-1; D uncertain. CDR1 is ENHRY and CDR2 is SYGVKD in the germline V gene. The CDR3 runs 13 residues. Trimming left V 2 bases short and J 11 bases short, with 15 bases between. The CDR3 DNA reads TGTGCCATCAGTGAGGGGCAAGCCCCTGGGGCTTTCTTT. Translating it yields CAISEGQAPGAFF.

This chain links TRBV7-4 with TRBJ2-7; D gene ambiguous. The CDR3 consists of 14 residues. CDR1 is SGHVT and CDR2 is SQSDAQ in the germline V gene. Trimming took off 5 bases at V and 2 bases at J, with 13 bases between the two ends. Here the CDR3 reads CASSLRSVPYEQYF. The CDR3 nucleotides are TGTGCCAGCAGCCTACGCTCCGTCCCCTACGAGCAGTACTTC.

The V and J genes are TRBV3-1 (or the pseudogene TRBV3-2) and TRBJ1-2; 7 bases are shared with TRBD1. The ends lost 4 bases at V and 5 bases at J; junction bases unmatched: 7. The CDR3 is 14 amino acids. Germline CDR1 LGHDT, CDR2 YNNKEL (reference sequence). CDR3 sequence (DNA): TGTGCCAGCAGCCGTGAGACAGGGATTTATGGCTACACCTTC. Encoded protein: CASSRETGIYGYTF.

The chain links TRBV19 to TRBJ1-2; maybe TRBD1 (5 bases). The CDR3 contains 13 residues. Germline V CDR1 and CDR2: LNHDA, SQIVND (reference sequence). V was cut by 8 bases and J by 0 bases, with 10 bases left in between. The CDR3 sequence is CASPGPANYGYTF. As DNA, the CDR3 is TGTGCCAGTCCAGGGCCAGCTAACTATGGCTACACCTTC.